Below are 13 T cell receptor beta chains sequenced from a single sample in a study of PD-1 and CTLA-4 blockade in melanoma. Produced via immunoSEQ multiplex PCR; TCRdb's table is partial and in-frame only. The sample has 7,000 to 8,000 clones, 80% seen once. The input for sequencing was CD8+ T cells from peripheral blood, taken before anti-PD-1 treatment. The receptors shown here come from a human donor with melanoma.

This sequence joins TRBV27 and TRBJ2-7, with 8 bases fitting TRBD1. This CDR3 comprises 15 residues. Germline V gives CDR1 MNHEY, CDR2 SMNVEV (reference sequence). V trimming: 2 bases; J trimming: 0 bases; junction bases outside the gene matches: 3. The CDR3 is CASSLQGAFSYEQYF. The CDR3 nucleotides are TGTGCCAGCAGTTTACAGGGGGCCTTCTCCTACGAGCAGTACTTC.

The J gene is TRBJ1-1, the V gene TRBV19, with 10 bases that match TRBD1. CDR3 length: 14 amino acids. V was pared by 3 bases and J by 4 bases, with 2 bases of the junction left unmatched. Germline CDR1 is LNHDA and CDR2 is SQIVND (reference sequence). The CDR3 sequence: CASSIGQGVTEAFF. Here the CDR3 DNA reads TGTGCCAGTAGTATCGGACAGGGGGTCACTGAAGCTTTCTTT.

The CDR3 is CASSQAGAQYF. CDR3 sequence (DNA): TGTGCCAGCAGCCAGGCAGGTGCGCAGTACTTC. The chain couples TRBV7-9 to TRBJ2-7; D is ambiguous. There are 11 residues in the CDR3. V was shortened by 5 bases and J by 9 bases, with 11 bases between the two germline ends. Germline V gives CDR1 SEHNR, CDR2 FQNEAQ (reference sequence).

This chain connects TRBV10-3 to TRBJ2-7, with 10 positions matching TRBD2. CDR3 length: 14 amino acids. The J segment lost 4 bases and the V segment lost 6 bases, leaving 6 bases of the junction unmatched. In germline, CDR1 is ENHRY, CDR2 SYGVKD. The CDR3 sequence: CAIRVTSGTYEQYF. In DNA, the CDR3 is TGTGCCATCAGGGTAACTAGCGGGACGTACGAGCAGTACTTC.

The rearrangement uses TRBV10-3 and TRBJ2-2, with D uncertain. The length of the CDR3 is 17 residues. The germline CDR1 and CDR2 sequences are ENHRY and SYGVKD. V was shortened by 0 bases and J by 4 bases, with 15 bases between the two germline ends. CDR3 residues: CAISESGRLGGTGELFF. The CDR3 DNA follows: TGTGCCATCAGTGAGTCCGGACGATTGGGCGGCACCGGGGAGCTGTTTTTT.

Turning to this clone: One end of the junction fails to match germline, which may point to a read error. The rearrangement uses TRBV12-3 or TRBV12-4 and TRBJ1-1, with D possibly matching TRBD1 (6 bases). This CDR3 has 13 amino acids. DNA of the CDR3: TGTGCCAGCAGTTTACCTGACAGGACTGTAGCTTTCTTT. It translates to CASSLPDRTVAFF.

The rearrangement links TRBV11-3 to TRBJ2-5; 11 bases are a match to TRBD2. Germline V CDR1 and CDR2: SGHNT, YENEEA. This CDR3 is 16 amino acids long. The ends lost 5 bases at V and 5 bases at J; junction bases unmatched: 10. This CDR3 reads CASSDPGLAAGETQYF. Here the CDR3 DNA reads TGTGCCAGCAGCGACCCGGGACTAGCGGCAGGGGAGACCCAGTACTTC. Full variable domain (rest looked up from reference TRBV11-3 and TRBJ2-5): EAGVVQSPRYKIIEKKQPVAFWCNPISGHNTLYWYLQNLGQGPELLIRYENEEAVDDSQLPKDRFSAERLKGVDSTLKIQPAELGDSAVYLCASSDPGLAAGETQYFGPGTRLLVL.

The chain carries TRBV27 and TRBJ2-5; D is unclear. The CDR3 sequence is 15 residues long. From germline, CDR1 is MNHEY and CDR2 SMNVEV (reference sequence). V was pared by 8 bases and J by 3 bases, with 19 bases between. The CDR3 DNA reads TGTGCCAGCGGTATCCCGATGGCTCCTAAAGAGACCCAGTACTTC. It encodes CASGIPMAPKETQYF.

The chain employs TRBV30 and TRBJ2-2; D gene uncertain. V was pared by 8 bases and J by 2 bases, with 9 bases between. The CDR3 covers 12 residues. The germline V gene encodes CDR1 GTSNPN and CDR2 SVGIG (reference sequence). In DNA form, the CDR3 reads TGTGCCGGCCGCATAAACACCGGGGAGCTGTTTTTT. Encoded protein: CAGRINTGELFF.

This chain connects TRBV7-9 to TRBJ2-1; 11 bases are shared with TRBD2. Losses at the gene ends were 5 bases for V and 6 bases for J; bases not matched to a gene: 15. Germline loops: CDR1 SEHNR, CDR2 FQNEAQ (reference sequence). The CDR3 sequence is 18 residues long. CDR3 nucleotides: TGTGCCAGCAGCCCAAATCCCATAGCGGGAGGGCCGCGCAATGAGCAGTTCTTC. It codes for CASSPNPIAGGPRNEQFF.

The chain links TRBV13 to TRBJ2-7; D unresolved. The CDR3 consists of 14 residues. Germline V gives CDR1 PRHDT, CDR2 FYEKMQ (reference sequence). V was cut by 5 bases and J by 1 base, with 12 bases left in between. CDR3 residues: CASSKPTESYEQYF. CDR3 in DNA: TGTGCCAGCAGCAAACCGACGGAGTCCTACGAGCAGTACTTC.

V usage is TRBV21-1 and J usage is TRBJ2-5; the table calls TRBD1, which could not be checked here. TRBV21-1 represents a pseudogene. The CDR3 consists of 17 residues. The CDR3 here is CASTSPQGQGEEETQYF. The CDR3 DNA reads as TGTGCCAGCACCTCCCCCCAGGGACAGGGGGAAGAAGAGACCCAGTACTTC.

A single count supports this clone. CDR3 in amino acids: CASSQGFRGSFSSTDTQYF. In DNA, the CDR3 is TGTGCCAGCAGCCAAGGATTCCGGGGCAGCTTTTCTAGCACAGATACGCAGTATTTT. The V gene is TRBV11-2, the J gene TRBJ2-3; D tentatively fits TRBD1 or TRBD2 (5 bases each). Germline V gene data show CDR1 as SGHAT and CDR2 as FQNNGV. The V and J ends lost 5 bases and 0 bases respectively, with 24 bases between them. The CDR3 runs 19 residues.